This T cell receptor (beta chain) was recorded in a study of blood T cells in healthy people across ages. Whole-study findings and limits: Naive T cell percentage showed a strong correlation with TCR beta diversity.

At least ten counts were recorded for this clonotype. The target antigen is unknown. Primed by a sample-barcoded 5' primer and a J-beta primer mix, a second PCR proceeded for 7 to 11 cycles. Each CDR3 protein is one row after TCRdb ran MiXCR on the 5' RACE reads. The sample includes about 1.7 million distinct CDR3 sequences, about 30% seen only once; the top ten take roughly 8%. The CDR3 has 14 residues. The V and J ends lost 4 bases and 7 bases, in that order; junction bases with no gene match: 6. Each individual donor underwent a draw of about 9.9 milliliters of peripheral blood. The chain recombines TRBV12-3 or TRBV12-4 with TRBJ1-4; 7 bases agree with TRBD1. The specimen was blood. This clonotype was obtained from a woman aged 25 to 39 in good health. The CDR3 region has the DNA TGTGCCAGCAGTTACCGACAGGGAGGTGAAAAACTGTTTTTT. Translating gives CASSYRQGGEKLFF.